This T cell receptor beta chain comes out of a study of T-cell reconstitution after alpha-beta-depleted transplantation in children. As it was prepared, the TCRbeta library received unique molecular identifiers. Via MiXCR, TCRdb re-called the PCR reads, giving one row per CDR3 protein. Of approximately 88,000 distinct CDR3 sequences in the sample, 12% were seen once. Germline V lookup: CDR1 LNHDA, CDR2 SQIVND (reference sequence). The V gene end was trimmed by 3 bases and the J gene end by 8 bases; junction bases not matched to a gene: 5. The CDR3 sequence is 15 residues long. The chain is built from TRBV19 and TRBJ2-1; 12 nucleotides agree with TRBD2. This receptor was taken from a human donor who donated a stem cell graft to a child with inherited bone marrow failure. Material: PBMCs from the stem cell graft donor, obtained from the stem cell graft. CDR3 bases: TGTGCCAGTAGTATCCGACTAGCGGGAGTATATGAGCAGTTCTTC. Its translation is CASSIRLAGVYEQFF.